Included here is one TCR beta chain sequence, with context. Its specificity is unknown. The entry originates in a study of T cell responses to AZD1222 COVID-19 vaccine. Points from the study as a whole: Within unmutated variant regions lay the reported targets of nearly half of spike-specific TCRs.

TCRdb keeps only in-frame clones here, not all; method: immunoSEQ multiplex PCR. The repertoire holds 150,000 to 200,000 clones, with 85% to 90% as singletons. This specimen was peripheral blood, taken on day 0 of AZD1222 vaccination. The sequence derives from an adult in good health.

The CDR3 loop is CASIQDSSSGNTIYF. In nucleotides, the CDR3 is TGTGCCAGCATCCAGGACAGTTCCTCTGGAAACACCATATATTTT. The chain links TRBV6-5 to TRBJ1-3, with D tentatively TRBD1 (6 bases). The germline V and J ends were trimmed by 7 bases and 0 bases, with 13 bases remaining between them. The CDR3 length is 15 residues. The germline CDR1 and CDR2 sequences are MNHEY and SVGAGI.